The present T cell receptor (beta chain) was sequenced within a study of graft-versus-host responses after intestinal transplantation. About the research overall: Anti-thymocyte globulin induction was given to all recipients, followed by tacrolimus and steroids for around three years. Whole-study findings and limits: Early after transplant, HvG declines were associated with peak levels of circulating GvH clones. The marrow of recipients harbored GvH clones, and ileum or blood showed some of them first. When patients had graft-donor T cell macrochimerism, their allografts held high graft-versus-host to host-versus-graft clonal ratios.

The CDR3 has 14 amino acids. Germline loops: CDR1 MNHEY, CDR2 SMNVEV (reference sequence). Trimming stripped 5 bases from V and 1 base from J, with 11 bases between. This clone has a handful of counts. Its specificity is not known. Using immunoSEQ multiplex PCR, the repertoire was profiled, and TCRdb retains in-frame clones only, with some absent. In the table there are about 51,000 clones, 80% to 90% of which are singletons. The chain links TRBV27 to TRBJ1-1; D possibly corresponds to TRBD1 (6 bases). The receptor comes from a human donor who was the organ donor for an intestinal transplant. Here the sequenced sample was unstimulated CD4+ T cells sorted from spleen or lymph node cells, taken before transplant. The CDR3 loop reads CASSLGQQNTEAFF. The DNA for the CDR3 is TGTGCCAGCAGTCTTGGACAGCAGAACACTGAAGCTTTCTTT.